These 26 T cell receptor beta chains were sequenced from one sample in a study of shared clonotypes between healthy human individuals. The table came from immunoSEQ multiplex PCR; TCRdb's copy has only in-frame clones and leaves some out. Here the sample spans about 610,000 clones, roughly 97% being singletons. The sample consisted of naive CD4+ T cells sorted from blood. Subset indicated: CD45RA+ positively selected. The receptor set was obtained from a woman in her 30s in good health.

V and J are TRBV19 and TRBJ2-3, with D possibly matching TRBD1 (6 bases). Germline V gives CDR1 LNHDA, CDR2 SQIVND (reference sequence). V shed 10 bases and J shed 3 bases, with 14 bases lying between them. The CDR3 spans 13 residues. CDR3 nucleotide sequence: TGTGCCACCGCCTCGACAGGTACAGATACGCAGTATTTT. Protein sequence: CATASTGTDTQYF.

The chain is built from TRBV7-9 and TRBJ2-1; D unclear. Germline V gene sequence: CDR1 SEHNR, CDR2 FQNEAQ (reference sequence). The CDR3 runs to 13 residues. Trimming took 2 bases from V and 6 from J, leaving 8 bases between them. CDR3 protein: CASSLRALNEQFF. In DNA form, the CDR3 reads TGTGCCAGCAGCTTACGGGCGCTCAATGAGCAGTTCTTC.

The chain uses TRBV5-8 and TRBJ2-7, with D possibly called TRBD1 or TRBD2 (5 bases each). Between the trimmed V and J ends, which lost 10 bases and 6 bases, there was a span of 20 bases. This CDR3 has 13 residues. CDR1 is SGHTS, CDR2 YDEGEE, per germline. CDR3 amino acids: CAAAFRGSFEQYF. CDR3 nucleotides: TGTGCCGCCGCGTTTCGGGGCTCATTCGAGCAGTACTTC.

This clone was detected once. This chain links TRBV7-9 with TRBJ2-4; D call uncertain. V was cut by 5 bases and J by 0 bases, with 8 bases left in between. Germline CDR1 reads SEHNR; CDR2 reads FQNEAQ (reference sequence). The CDR3 has 14 residues. DNA of the CDR3: TGTGCCAGCAGCAACCCGGCAGCCAAAAACATTCAGTACTTC. Residues: CASSNPAAKNIQYF.

The rearrangement links TRBV5-1 to TRBJ2-2, with 8 bases lining up with TRBD2. The CDR3 loop spans 15 amino acids. Germline assignment: CDR1 SGHRS and CDR2 YFSETQ. The V gene end was trimmed by 4 bases and the J gene end by 6 bases; junction bases not matched to a gene: 8. In nucleotides, the CDR3 is TGCGCCAGCAGCCTTCTAGCGGGTAGGGCCGGGGAGCTGTTTTTT. It is translated as CASSLLAGRAGELFF.

This clone was observed a handful of times. The same CDR3 is also encoded by other DNA sequences in this sample. The chain uses TRBV5-1 and TRBJ2-3; D is ambiguous. There are 12 residues in the CDR3. Trimming left V 1 base short and J 2 bases short, with 2 bases between. CDR1 and CDR2 from the germline V gene are SGHRS and YFSETQ. DNA for the CDR3: TGCGCCAGCAGCTTGAACACAGATACGCAGTATTTT. Translating it yields CASSLNTDTQYF.

V is TRBV6-6 and J is TRBJ2-7; D tentatively fits TRBD1 or TRBD2 (6 bases each). Trimming stripped 6 bases from V and 2 bases from J, with 14 bases between. The CDR3 sequence is 14 residues long. Germline V gene sequence: CDR1 MNHNY, CDR2 SVGAGI (reference sequence). The CDR3 DNA reads TGTGCCAGCAGCAAGGGGGGCTACCCCTACGAGCAGTACTTC. This encodes CASSKGGYPYEQYF.

The CDR3: CSAGRQLTTEAFF. As DNA, the CDR3 is TGCAGCGCTGGGCGGCAGCTTACCACTGAAGCTTTCTTT. The V and J genes are TRBV29-1 and TRBJ1-1; D not certain. V lost 7 bases, J lost 4 bases, and 16 bases lay in between. CDR3 size: 13 residues. Looked up from germline, CDR1 is SQVTM and CDR2 is ANQGSEA.

The chain uses TRBV29-1 and TRBJ1-1; no definite D call. Trimming cost V 4 bases and J 7 bases, with 10 bases left between them. Germline loops: CDR1 SQVTM, CDR2 ANQGSEA. The CDR3 has 11 residues. In nucleotides, the CDR3 is TGCAGCGTTGCGGTTCAGGTTGAAGCTTTCTTT. Translation: CSVAVQVEAFF.

The V call is TRBV30, the J call TRBJ2-3; D uncertain. CDR1 is GTSNPN, CDR2 SVGIG, per germline (reference sequence). Deletions cut 1 base from V and 4 bases from J, with 9 bases between. The CDR3 is made up of 13 amino acids. The CDR3 loop reads CAWSGRVSDTQYF. CDR3 coding DNA: TGTGCCTGGAGTGGTCGGGTTTCAGATACGCAGTATTTT. Complete variable domain (other parts from reference TRBV30 and TRBJ2-3): SQTIHQWPATLVQPVGSPLSLECTVEGTSNPNLYWYRQAAGRGLQLLFYSVGIGQISSEVPQNLSASRPQDRQFILSSKKLLLSDSGFYLCAWSGRVSDTQYFGPGTRLTVL.

This clone was detected once. The rearrangement links TRBV5-1 to TRBJ1-1, with unresolved D. Per the germline V gene, CDR1 is SGHRS and CDR2 is YFSETQ. There are 14 residues in the CDR3. Between the trimmed V and J ends, which lost 3 bases and 5 bases, there was a span of 14 bases. The CDR3 sequence is CASSSAGSRTEAFF. As DNA, the CDR3 is TGCGCCAGCAGCTCCGCGGGGAGTCGTACTGAAGCTTTCTTT.

Notes on this clone: The sample holds other DNA sequences that translate to the same CDR3. The chain has TRBV20-1 and TRBJ2-7, with D perhaps TRBD1 (5 bases). The CDR3 runs 11 residues. The germline CDR1 and CDR2 sequences are DFQATT and SNEGSKA (reference sequence). V shed 6 bases and J shed 4 bases, with 10 bases lying between them. CDR3 sequence: CSAPQGYEQYF. Written as DNA, the CDR3 is TGCAGTGCGCCCCAGGGATACGAGCAGTACTTC.

The genes are TRBV27 and TRBJ1-1; D might be TRBD1 (6 bases). The V gene lost 4 bases and the J gene lost 0 bases, with 12 bases spanning the gap. Germline V gives CDR1 MNHEY, CDR2 SMNVEV (reference sequence). This CDR3 is built from 15 residues. The CDR3: CASSWGGQVNTEAFF. DNA for the CDR3: TGTGCCAGCAGTTGGGGGGGGCAGGTGAACACTGAAGCTTTCTTT.

The CDR3 protein is CASSPDGGGYGYTF. CDR3 bases: TGCGCCAGCAGCCCAGACGGGGGCGGCTATGGCTACACCTTC. The V call is TRBV5-1, the J call TRBJ1-2; TRBD1 is a possible D gene (6 bases). The CDR3 is made up of 14 amino acids. V was clipped by 4 bases and J by 4 bases, with 14 bases between them. Germline loops: CDR1 SGHRS, CDR2 YFSETQ.

The genes are TRBV30 and TRBJ1-2, with unresolved D. Trimming shortened V by 1 base and J by 7 bases, and 22 bases separated the two germline ends. Germline-derived CDR1 and CDR2 are GTSNPN and SVGIG (reference sequence). The CDR3 runs to 16 residues. This CDR3 is CAWSEVIGRSSLGYTF. The CDR3 nucleotides are TGTGCCTGGAGTGAAGTTATCGGGCGCTCGTCTCTTGGCTACACCTTC.

This clone occurred once. The chain has TRBV6-5 and TRBJ2-1; 9 bases line up with TRBD2. Germline CDR1 is MNHEY and CDR2 is SVGAGI. V lost 6 bases to trimming and J lost 3 bases; unmatched junction nucleotides: 3. CDR3 length: 14 residues. The CDR3 loop is CASRVLAGYNEQFF. The CDR3 bases are TGTGCCAGCAGAGTACTAGCGGGCTACAATGAGCAGTTCTTC.

Concerning this clone: Within the sample, other DNA sequences also encode this same CDR3. The V gene is TRBV29-1, the J gene TRBJ2-5; a possible D gene is TRBD1 (6 bases). The CDR3 is made up of 12 amino acids. From germline, CDR1 is SQVTM and CDR2 ANQGSEA. Trimming cost V 4 bases and J 1 base, with 7 bases left between them. The CDR3 sequence: CSVGTVQETQYF. In DNA, the CDR3 is TGCAGCGTTGGGACAGTCCAAGAGACCCAGTACTTC. Based on the CDR3 plus reference TRBV29-1 and TRBJ2-5, the full variable domain is SAVISQKPSRDICQRGTSLTIQCQVDSQVTMMFWYRQQPGQSLTLIATANQGSEATYESGFVIDKFPISRPNLTFSTLTVSNMSPEDSSIYLCSVGTVQETQYFGPGTRLLVL.

The chain combines TRBV7-2 with TRBJ1-6; TRBD1 aligns across 10 bases. The J segment lost 9 bases and the V segment lost 5 bases, leaving 7 bases of the junction unmatched. The CDR3 is made up of 15 amino acids. The germline V gene has CDR1 SGHTA and CDR2 FQGNSA. The CDR3 is CASSPRTGGGSPLHF. Written as DNA, the CDR3 is TGTGCCAGCAGCCCGAGGACAGGGGGAGGTTCACCCCTCCACTTT.

With respect to this clone: The sample has other DNA sequences that encode this CDR3 too. The chain has TRBV28 and TRBJ1-5; D gene unclear. V was clipped by 6 bases and J by 0 bases, with 6 bases between them. This CDR3 has 13 residues. Germline V gene sequence: CDR1 MDHEN, CDR2 SYDVKM. CDR3 sequence (DNA): TGTGCCAGCAGACGAGATAGCAATCAGCCCCAGCATTTT. Encoded protein: CASRRDSNQPQHF.

The CDR3 DNA reads as TGCGCCAGCAGCTTTGAGGGAGTGAACACTGAAGCTTTCTTT. Its protein product is CASSFEGVNTEAFF. This chain connects TRBV5-1 to TRBJ1-1; D remains ambiguous. Germline-derived CDR1 and CDR2 are SGHRS and YFSETQ. CDR3 length: 14 amino acids. V dropped 2 bases and J dropped 0 bases, with 8 bases sitting between them.

This chain uses TRBV5-1 with TRBJ1-1; perhaps TRBD1 as D (5 bases). Germline V gene lookup returns CDR1 SGHRS and CDR2 YFSETQ. This CDR3 is built from 14 residues. V was clipped by 0 bases and J by 7 bases, with 13 bases between them. Written as DNA, the CDR3 is TGCGCCAGCAGCTTGGATCAGGGAATTGGTGAAGCTTTCTTT. This gives the protein CASSLDQGIGEAFF.

The chain links TRBV6-6 to TRBJ2-1; unclear D gene. Trimming removed 2 bases at V and 5 bases at J, with 13 bases between. CDR3 length: 15 amino acids. Germline assignment: CDR1 MNHNY and CDR2 SVGAGI (reference sequence). The CDR3 region has the DNA TGTGCCAGCAGTTACGGAGTGCGGCAAAACAATGAGCAGTTCTTC. Encoded protein: CASSYGVRQNNEQFF.

This CDR3 reads CASSSTGGTGNTIYF. CDR3 DNA: TGTGCCAGCAGTTCGACAGGGGGCACGGGAAACACCATATATTTT. This chain uses TRBV27 with TRBJ1-3; 10 bases align to TRBD1. This CDR3 region has 15 residues. Germline values: CDR1 MNHEY, CDR2 SMNVEV (reference sequence). V shed 4 bases, J shed 4 bases, and the junction held 4 bases outside the gene matches.

The chain joins TRBV28 to TRBJ1-2, with 7 positions matching TRBD1. This CDR3 has 13 residues. The germline CDR1 and CDR2 sequences are MDHEN and SYDVKM. V was clipped by 7 bases and J by 2 bases; unmatched bases: 4. CDR3 residues: CASTSGGNYGYTF. DNA for the CDR3: TGTGCCAGCACCTCAGGGGGAAACTATGGCTACACCTTC.

The V and J genes are TRBV11-2 and TRBJ2-1, with 15 positions matching TRBD2. Trimming at V came to 8 bases and at J to 3 bases, leaving 8 bases not matched to a gene. CDR1 and CDR2 (germline): SGHAT, FQNNGV. This CDR3 has 17 amino acids. The CDR3 DNA reads TGTGCCAGCCGGACTAGCGGGAGGGTTAGAAGCTACAATGAGCAGTTCTTC. It yields the protein CASRTSGRVRSYNEQFF.

The rearrangement links TRBV2 to TRBJ2-1; D is ambiguous. The CDR3 extends over 14 amino acids. Trimming pared 11 bases from V and 2 bases from J, leaving 16 bases between. Germline V lookup: CDR1 SNHLY, CDR2 FYNNEI. For the CDR3, the DNA is TGTGCCGGATCTAGGGAAAACCCCTACAATGAGCAGTTCTTC. The encoded protein is CAGSRENPYNEQFF.